The next 6 T cell receptor beta chains were all read from a single sample in a study of T cell responses to AZD1222 COVID-19 vaccine. Repertoires were generated with immunoSEQ multiplex PCR, while TCRdb's copy carries only in-frame clones and drops some. The data show approximately 170,000 clones, more than 80% seen once. Sample: peripheral blood, taken on day 0 of AZD1222 vaccination. Receptor source: an adult in good health.

The chain carries TRBV6-4 and TRBJ1-6, with a tentative D call TRBD1 (5 bases). There are 12 residues in the CDR3. CDR1 MRHNA and CDR2 SNTAGT come from the germline V gene. Trimming removed 3 bases from V and 10 bases from J, with 7 bases in between. The DNA of the CDR3 is TGTGCCAGCAGTGATTCAGGGTCACCCCTCCACTTT. Its translation: CASSDSGSPLHF.

This clone was counted once. The chain links TRBV7-6 to TRBJ2-6; D ambiguous. Germline CDR1 is SGHVS and CDR2 is FNYEAQ. The ends were cut back, 5 bases at V and 1 base at J, with 9 bases in the middle. The CDR3 contains 15 residues. CDR3 in DNA: TGTGCCAGCAGCCCGTCAGTTTCTGGGGCCAACGTCCTGACTTTC. It yields the protein CASSPSVSGANVLTF.

This chain uses TRBV16 with TRBJ2-1; the match to TRBD1 covers 8 bases. V lost 6 bases and J lost 6; bases outside the gene matches: 10. Germline values: CDR1 KGHSY, CDR2 FQNENV. This CDR3 is built from 15 residues. CDR3 sequence (DNA): TGTGCCAGCAGTCGTACCGGGACAGGCTTCAATGAGCAGTTCTTC. Protein product: CASSRTGTGFNEQFF.

V gene TRBV12-3 or TRBV12-4 combines with J gene TRBJ1-1; D unclear. There are 12 residues in the CDR3. Trimming took off 3 bases at V and 6 bases at J, with 8 bases between the two ends. The CDR3 loop reads CASSFWISEAFF. For the CDR3, the DNA is TGTGCCAGCAGTTTTTGGATTTCTGAAGCTTTCTTT.

V and J are TRBV24-1 and TRBJ2-3, with 12 bases identical to TRBD2. The CDR3 length is 15 residues. The ends lost 4 bases at V and 4 bases at J; junction bases unmatched: 2. The germline CDR1 and CDR2 sequences are KGHDR and SFDVKD. The CDR3 sequence: CATSDTSGGSDTQYF. CDR3 nucleotides: TGTGCCACCAGTGACACTAGCGGGGGGTCAGATACGCAGTATTTT.

The rearrangement links TRBV10-3 to TRBJ1-5; D not resolved. This CDR3 has 12 residues. Germline loops: CDR1 ENHRY, CDR2 SYGVKD. Deletions cut 2 bases from V and 6 bases from J, with 5 bases between. In DNA form, the CDR3 reads TGTGCCATCAGTGAGAATCGTCAGCCCCAGCATTTT. It encodes CAISENRQPQHF.